This TCR beta chain originates from a study of cytomegalovirus exposure and HLA in healthy donors. The trim removed 1 base at V and 4 bases at J, leaving 9 bases unmatched. Per the germline V gene, CDR1 is LGHNA and CDR2 is YSLEER. The CDR3 has 16 residues. Findings and limits, study-wide: First-cohort TCR clusters were later found to tend to co-occur in the 120 or so validation repertoires. Cytomegalovirus association was listed for approximately 150 TCR beta chains.

The data were produced by immunoSEQ multiplex PCR, yet TCRdb's version contains in-frame clones alone and is incomplete. The sample lists about 120,000 clones, roughly 90% seen once, with more than 5% in the top ten. As to this clone: Its antigen is not known.

This receptor was identified in a woman aged 18-29 years in good health and CMV-seropositive. Input material: PBMCs. The chain couples TRBV4-3 to TRBJ1-2, with 7 bases lining up with TRBD1. CDR3 bases: TGCGCCAGCAGCCAAGTAATCGAGGGGGCAGTCTATGGCTACACCTTC. Translated: CASSQVIEGAVYGYTF.